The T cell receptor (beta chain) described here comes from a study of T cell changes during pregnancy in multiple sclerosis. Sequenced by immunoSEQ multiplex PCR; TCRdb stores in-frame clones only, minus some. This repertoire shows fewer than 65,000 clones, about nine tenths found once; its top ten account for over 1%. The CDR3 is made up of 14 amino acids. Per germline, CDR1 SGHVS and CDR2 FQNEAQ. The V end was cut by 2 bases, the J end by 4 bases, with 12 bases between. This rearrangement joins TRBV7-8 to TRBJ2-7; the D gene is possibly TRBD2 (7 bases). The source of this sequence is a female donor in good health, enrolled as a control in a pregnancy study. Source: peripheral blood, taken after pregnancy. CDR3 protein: CASSLRGGLYEQYF. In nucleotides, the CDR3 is TGTGCCAGCAGCTTAAGGGGGGGGTTGTACGAGCAGTACTTC.